This TCR beta chain appears in the sequencing data of a study of OX40 agonist ivuxolimab in advanced cancers. Study-wide context: Partial responses were achieved by three patients, of whom one had hepatocellular carcinoma and two had cutaneous melanoma. Notes on the study in general: Within 6 weeks, CD4+ and CD8+ blood T cells expanded clonally at 0.1 to 3.0 mg/kg.

With regard to this clone: Antigen unknown.

Libraries were prepared by immunoSEQ multiplex PCR; TCRdb keeps only in-frame clonotypes and omits some of them. The sample carries under 150,000 clones, about nine tenths recorded once. The V gene's germline CDR1 is SGDLS and CDR2 YYNGEE. The CDR3 is 14 amino acids. V lost 4 bases to trimming and J lost 5 bases, with 16 bases between them. Blood sampling took place at baseline, cycle 4 day 1, and cycle 7 day 1. The chain combines TRBV9 with TRBJ2-7, with TRBD1 as a possible D gene (6 bases). The source was CD4+ or CD8+ T cells sorted from blood, collected in a trial of the OX40 agonist ivuxolimab. The origin of this receptor is an adult with an advanced solid tumor such as melanoma, head and neck, liver or kidney cancer. CDR3 nucleotides: TGTGCCAGCAGCCCCCAAGGACAGATACACGAGCAGTACTTC. Protein sequence: CASSPQGQIHEQYF.